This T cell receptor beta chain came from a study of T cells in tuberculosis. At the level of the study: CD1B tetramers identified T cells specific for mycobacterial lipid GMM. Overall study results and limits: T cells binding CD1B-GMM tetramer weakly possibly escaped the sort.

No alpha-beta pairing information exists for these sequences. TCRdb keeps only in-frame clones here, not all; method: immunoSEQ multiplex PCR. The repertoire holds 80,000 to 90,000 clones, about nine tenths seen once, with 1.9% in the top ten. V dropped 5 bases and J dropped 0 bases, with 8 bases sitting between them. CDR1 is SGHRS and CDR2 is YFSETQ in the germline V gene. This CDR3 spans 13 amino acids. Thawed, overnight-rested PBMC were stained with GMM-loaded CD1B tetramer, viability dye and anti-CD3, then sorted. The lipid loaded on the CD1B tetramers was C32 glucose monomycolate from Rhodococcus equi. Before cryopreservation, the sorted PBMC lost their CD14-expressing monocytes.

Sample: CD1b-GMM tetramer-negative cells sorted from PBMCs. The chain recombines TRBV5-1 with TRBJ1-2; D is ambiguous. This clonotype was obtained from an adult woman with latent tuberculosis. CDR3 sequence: CASSMESNYGYTF. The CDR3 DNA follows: TGCGCCAGCAGTATGGAGTCTAACTATGGCTACACCTTC.